This T cell receptor beta chain comes out of a study of blood T cell repertoires in COVID-19. About the study: PBMCs, B-cell-depleted T cells, or T cells provided the cDNA or gDNA that made up the material.

The germline V gene encodes CDR1 MNHNS and CDR2 SASEGT. V lost 2 bases, J lost 5 bases, and 13 bases lay in between. The CDR3 spans 15 residues. Allocation to cohorts depended on clinical history reported by the participants. Two consecutive negative NP/OP PCR tests, clearance, or resolved symptoms defined Cohort 3 recovery. As handled by the study authors: The assay estimated nucleated cells by amplifying reference gene primers. Method: immunoSEQ multiplex PCR; TCRdb's copy keeps in-frame clones and lacks some. The D gene and trimming were derived from the DNA, and the V and J assignments and clone size from that table. Counted here are roughly 180,000 clones, 87% occurring once; the ten biggest clones make up around 2.3%.

The source material was PBMCs or T cells enriched from blood (not recorded which). This receptor was obtained from a woman aged 25 to 39 who had recovered from COVID-19. The chain recombines TRBV6-1 with TRBJ1-5, with D maybe TRBD1 (5 bases). CDR3 loop: CASSESTGGHQPQHF. CDR3 DNA: TGTGCCAGCAGTGAATCAACAGGCGGACATCAGCCCCAGCATTTT.